Presented here are 7 T cell receptor beta chains from one specimen sequenced in a study of blood T cell repertoires in COVID-19. The table came from immunoSEQ multiplex PCR; TCRdb's copy has only in-frame clones and leaves some out. In the table there are thousands of clones, 91% of which are singletons. Specimen: peripheral blood. The receptors stem from a woman in her 50s with active COVID-19.

This chain connects TRBV3-1 (or the pseudogene TRBV3-2) to TRBJ1-2; D is perhaps TRBD1 (5 bases). The V end was cut by 3 bases, the J end by 7 bases, with 9 bases between. CDR3 length: 12 residues. Germline V lookup: CDR1 LGHDT, CDR2 YNNKEL (reference sequence). CDR3 DNA sequence: TGTGCCAGCAGCCATGGAGGGGCTGGCTACACCTTC. Translating gives CASSHGGAGYTF.

The V and J genes are TRBV12-3 or TRBV12-4 and TRBJ1-2; D unresolved. V was clipped by 3 bases and J by 1 base, with 6 bases between them. This CDR3 comprises 13 residues. DNA for the CDR3: TGTGCCAGCAGTTTCCAGGATAACTATGGCTACACCTTC. This sequence encodes CASSFQDNYGYTF.

The genes are TRBV5-1 and TRBJ2-2, with 11 bases lining up with TRBD1. Per germline, CDR1 SGHRS and CDR2 YFSETQ. The V gene end was trimmed by 4 bases and the J gene end by 7 bases; junction bases not matched to a gene: 3. The CDR3 totals 14 residues. The CDR3: CASSRDRGNGELFF. The CDR3 DNA sequence: TGCGCCAGCAGCCGGGACAGGGGGAACGGGGAGCTGTTTTTT.

The V and J genes are TRBV5-1 and TRBJ2-3; the match to TRBD2 covers 13 bases. Per the germline V gene, CDR1 is SGHRS and CDR2 is YFSETQ. Losses at the gene ends were 3 bases for V and 2 bases for J; bases not matched to a gene: 3. The CDR3 extends over 16 amino acids. CDR3 coding DNA: TGCGCCAGCAGCTCGGGACTAGCGGGAAACACAGATACGCAGTATTTT. Its protein is CASSSGLAGNTDTQYF.

The J gene is TRBJ1-1, the V gene TRBV6-5; 7 bases fit TRBD1. Trimming cost V 5 bases and J 3 bases; bases outside gene matches: 3. There are 13 residues in the CDR3. CDR1 is MNHEY, CDR2 SVGAGI, per germline. The CDR3 DNA sequence: TGTGCCAGCAGTACCAGGGGGTACACTGAAGCTTTCTTT. Protein sequence: CASSTRGYTEAFF.

This chain connects TRBV7-9 to TRBJ1-1; no clear D gene. This CDR3 region has 16 residues. V lost 4 bases and J lost 1, with 16 bases in between. CDR1 and CDR2 (germline): SEHNR, FQNEAQ (reference sequence). DNA of the CDR3: TGTGCCAGCAGCTCTCATCCGGGAGGATCGAACACTGAAGCTTTCTTT. This sequence encodes CASSSHPGGSNTEAFF.

In this sample, this clone turned up a few times. The chain is built from TRBV14 and TRBJ1-6; 7 bases agree with TRBD1. Germline values: CDR1 SGHDN, CDR2 FVKESK. The junction had 4 bases not matched to a gene; V was cut back by 1 base and J by 10 bases. The CDR3 runs to 14 residues. CDR3 protein: CASSQGTGYSPLHF. CDR3 nucleotide sequence: TGTGCCAGCAGCCAAGGGACAGGTTACTCACCCCTCCACTTT.